This TCR beta chain was captured by sequencing in a study of blood T cell repertoires in COVID-19. Whole-study context: Acute and convalescent COVID-19 samples came from the United States, Italy and Spain. PBMCs, B-cell-depleted T cells, or T cells provided the cDNA or gDNA that made up the material.

Patients in Seattle were enrolled during active infection, then followed longitudinally. Authors' processing steps: Estimation of nucleated cell counts relied on the amplification of reference gene primers. Assay used: immunoSEQ multiplex PCR; TCRdb lists only in-frame clones, some missing. V and J calls and clone size come straight from that table; D and trimming were deduced from the DNA. The data contain 250,000 to 300,000 clones, around 89% of them singletons. The sample was peripheral blood. The receptor was derived from a woman aged 55-69 years with COVID-19, enrolled during active disease.

The CDR3 DNA follows: TGTGCCAGTCATCCTGGGACAGGTAGCAATCAGCCCCAGCATTTT. It encodes CASHPGTGSNQPQHF. This chain uses TRBV19 with TRBJ1-5, with 8 nucleotides matching TRBD1. V lost 8 bases and J lost 0; bases outside the gene matches: 6. The CDR3 covers 15 residues. Per the germline V gene, CDR1 is LNHDA and CDR2 is SQIVND (reference sequence). The variable domain in full, with the rest retrieved from reference TRBV19 and TRBJ1-5, is DGGITQSPKYLFRKEGQNVTLSCEQNLNHDAMYWYRQDPGQGLRLIYYSQIVNDFQKGDIAEGYSVSREKKESFPLTVTSAQKNPTAFYLCASHPGTGSNQPQHFGDGTRLSIL.